Listed below are T cell receptor beta chains from one sample, sequenced in a study of Ad26.COV2.S vaccination and SARS-CoV-2 variants. Generated by immunoSEQ multiplex PCR, the TCRdb table keeps only in-frame clones and is missing some. The sample records around 450,000 clones, roughly nine tenths being singletons. The sequences come from peripheral blood, collected in a trial of Ad26.COV2.S vaccine versus placebo. These receptors all come from a person between 18 and 65 years old who received the Ad26.COV2.S COVID-19 vaccine or a placebo. The CDR3 runs from the conserved cysteine through the conserved F or W. The D gene is left open where the match is weak. Size tells how often a clone was seen (once, few, many) or the class of an expanded clone, and some rows leave it out.

.,TRBD1,TRBV7-9,TRBJ1-1,TGTGCCAGCAGCTCCCGGGACAGGGGAACGGGGATGAACACTGAAGCTTTCTTT,CASSSRDRGTGMNTEAFF
.,.,TRBV19,TRBJ1-5,TGTGCCAGTAGCCCATGGAGGGCCAGGCCCTATAGCAATCAGCCCCAGCATTTT,CASSPWRARPYSNQPQHF
.,.,TRBV10-2,TRBJ1-5,TGCGCCAGCAGCCATAGACAGGCGCCGAGGCAGCCCCAGCATTTT,CASSHRQAPRQPQHF
.,.,TRBV5-1,TRBJ2-5,TGCGCCAGCAGCCGGGATTTTTCCAGGGCGCAGACCCAGTACTTC,CASSRDFSRAQTQYF
.,.,TRBV18,TRBJ1-2,TGTGCCAGCTCAAGTTTGGGGGCCTCAGGAGATGGCTACACCTTC,CASSSLGASGDGYTF
.,.,TRBV28,TRBJ1-6,TGTGCCAGCAGTTTGTCTCATTCACCCCTCCACTTT,CASSLSHSPLHF
.,.,TRBV21-1,TRBJ1-2,TGTGCCAGCAGCAAAGGGGCCGGGGGAAGTCAGCTAAACTATGGCTACACCTTC,CASSKGAGGSQLNYGYTF
.,TRBD1,TRBV27,TRBJ1-5,TGTGCCAGCAGTTTATTGGGGACAGGGGTGAGGGGCAATCAGCCCCAGCATTTT,CASSLLGTGVRGNQPQHF
.,.,TRBV2,TRBJ1-5,TGTGCCAGCAGTGAAGGGACGATGGGTTGGCCCCAGCATTTT,CASSEGTMGWPQHF
.,TRBD1,TRBV7-9,TRBJ2-7,TGTGCCAGCAGCTTAAACTCAGGGGGCGGCATTGGAGAGCAGTACTTC,CASSLNSGGGIGEQYF
.,TRBD1,TRBV4-1,TRBJ1-2,TGCGCCAGCAGCCAAGCGGGACAGGTTTCAATTAACTATGGCTACACCTTC,CASSQAGQVSINYGYTF
few,TRBD1,TRBV19,TRBJ1-2,TGTGCCAGTATACCAGAGACAGGGGTTGTGAACTATGGCTACACCTTC,CASIPETGVVNYGYTF
.,.,TRBV28,TRBJ1-5,TGTGCCAGCAGTCCGCCGGGGAGCAATCAGCCCCAGCATTTT,CASSPPGSNQPQHF
.,.,TRBV6-5,TRBJ1-1,TGTGCCAGCAGCCACCGGGGTAACACTGAAGCTTTCTTT,CASSHRGNTEAFF
.,.,TRBV29-1,TRBJ1-1,TGCAGCGTTGATCGGCAGCTGAACACTGAAGCTTTCTTT,CSVDRQLNTEAFF
.,TRBD2,TRBV3-1/TRBV3-2,TRBJ2-1,TGTGCCAGCAGCCTACTAGCGGGAGGGAATGAGCAGTTCTTC,CASSLLAGGNEQFF
.,.,TRBV10-3,TRBJ1-5,TGTGCCATCAGTGAGTCGGCCGGTCGCCAGCCCCAGCATTTT,CAISESAGRQPQHF
.,.,TRBV7-9,TRBJ2-7,TGTGCCAGCAGCCCCCGGACAGAGATCTACGAGCAGTACTTC,CASSPRTEIYEQYF
.,.,TRBV29-1,TRBJ2-2,TGCAGCGTTGGGACGGTGAACACCGGGGAGCTGTTTTTT,CSVGTVNTGELFF
.,.,TRBV11-2,TRBJ2-7,TGTGCCAGCAGCTTAGCGGACGAGCTCTACGAGCAGTACTTC,CASSLADELYEQYF
.,TRBD1,TRBV5-1,TRBJ2-1,TGCGCCAGCAGCGTACGCCGGGACAGGGGGCTGACGTGGAATGAGCAGTTCTTC,CASSVRRDRGLTWNEQFF
.,.,TRBV12-3/TRBV12-4,TRBJ2-3,TGTGCCAGCAGTTTTCGGGGGTCAGATACGCAGTATTTT,CASSFRGSDTQYF
.,.,TRBV29-1,TRBJ2-3,TGCAGCGTAGCCAGGGGAGGAACCACAGATACGCAGTATTTT,CSVARGGTTDTQYF
once,.,TRBV7-2,TRBJ1-6,TGTGCCAGCACTCCGACGATTAGCTCCTATAATTCACCCCTCCACTTT,CASTPTISSYNSPLHF
once,TRBD1,TRBV29-1,TRBJ1-3,TGCAGCGTGTGGGGACAGGGGGCTGGAAACACCATATATTTT,CSVWGQGAGNTIYF
.,TRBD1,TRBV7-6,TRBJ1-3,TGTGCCAGCAGCTTAGGGACAGGGACCTCAGGAAACACCATATATTTT,CASSLGTGTSGNTIYF
.,TRBD1,TRBV15,TRBJ1-2,TGTGCCACCAGCAGGGGACAGTACTATGGCTACACCTTC,CATSRGQYYGYTF
.,.,TRBV27,TRBJ1-1,TGTGCCAGCAGTTTTCGGAGGGAAGGTGGTGAAGCTTTCTTT,CASSFRREGGEAFF
.,TRBD1,TRBV29-1,TRBJ2-5,TGCAGCGTAAGGTACGGGACAGGGGACGGAGAGACCCAGTACTTC,CSVRYGTGDGETQYF
.,.,TRBV6-5,TRBJ1-6,TGTGCCAGCAGTTACGCTCCCGGGACCGTAAATTCACCCCTCCACTTT,CASSYAPGTVNSPLHF
.,.,TRBV5-8,TRBJ1-5,TGTGCCAGCGTCCGGGACGAGAATCAGCCCCAGCATTTT,CASVRDENQPQHF
.,.,TRBV5-1,TRBJ2-3,TGCGCCAGCAGCTTGGTTCCCGGGGTCGATACGCAGTATTTT,CASSLVPGVDTQYF
.,.,TRBV9,TRBJ2-1,TGTGCCAGCAGCGTAACGGGCGATAGCTCCTACAATGAGCAGTTCTTC,CASSVTGDSSYNEQFF
.,TRBD2,TRBV19,TRBJ2-3,TGTGCCAGTAACATAGGCCTAGCGGGGGGCCGTAGCACAGATACGCAGTATTTT,CASNIGLAGGRSTDTQYF
.,.,TRBV10-3,TRBJ1-4,TGTGCCATCAGTGAGTCGAAGCGCGAAATCGAAAAACTGTTTTTT,CAISESKREIEKLFF
.,.,TRBV4-2,TRBJ1-3,TGTGCCAGCAGCCAAGATAAAAGGGGAGGTGGAAACACCATATATTTT,CASSQDKRGGGNTIYF
.,.,TRBV19,TRBJ1-5,TGTGCCAGTAGTATGAGGTTGTGGGATAATCAGCCCCAGCATTTT,CASSMRLWDNQPQHF
once,.,TRBV7-6,TRBJ1-2,TGTGCCAGCAGCTTGTGCCAGGCTAACTATGGCTACACCTTC,CASSLCQANYGYTF
few,.,TRBV6-2/TRBV6-3,TRBJ1-6,TGTGCCAGCAGTTATAATTCACCCCTCCACTTT,CASSYNSPLHF
once,TRBD1,TRBV19,TRBJ1-6,TGTGCCAGTAGTATAGATCGGATTCCGGGACAGGGTAATTCACCCCTCCACTTT,CASSIDRIPGQGNSPLHF